Sequencing of this T cell receptor (beta chain) was carried out in a study of T cells after yellow fever vaccination. Background on the study: Preparation of fractions with low cell numbers was performed using SMART-Seq v4 Ultra Low Input. Study results and limitations: Reappearance after the booster was observed for most primary-vaccination clones (around 96% CD4, over 70% CD8).

V was clipped by 11 bases and J by 4 bases; unmatched bases: 4. CDR1 is SGHTA, CDR2 FQGNSA, per germline. This CDR3 has 12 amino acids. This clonotype was recorded at least ten times. Antigen: not known. MiXCR, applied by TCRdb to the 5' RACE reads, yields one record per CDR3 protein. The table lists 300,000 to 350,000 distinct CDR3 sequences, roughly 4.3% of them singletons, with roughly a quarter in the top ten. The receptor's source is a man in his late teens or twenties who received the YFV17D yellow fever vaccine. The sequencing used PBMCs, collected 5 days after the yellow fever booster vaccination. V is TRBV7-2 and J is TRBJ2-3; 9 bases match TRBD1. This CDR3 reads CAGGQGPDTQYF. DNA for the CDR3: TGTGCCGGGGGACAGGGACCAGATACGCAGTATTTT. The full variable domain, its missing parts supplied by reference TRBV7-2 and TRBJ2-3, is GAGVSQSPSNKVTEKGKDVELRCDPISGHTALYWYRQSLGQGLEFLIYFQGNSAPDKSGLPSDRFSAERTGGSVSTLTIQRTQQEDSAVYLCAGGQGPDTQYFGPGTRLTVL.